The 32 T cell receptor beta chains presented below share a single source sample, sequenced in a study of metastatic and nonmetastatic thyroid tumors. The entire patient cohort was treatment-naive prior to thyroid surgery. MiXCR was used by TCRdb to re-call the PCR reads. This repertoire shows over 11,000 clones, approximately 31% found once; its top ten account for about 19%. The sequencing input was tumor tissue. The receptor set was obtained from a female donor with papillary thyroid cancer or a benign thyroid nodule (not recorded which). Some clones in this sample may be carry-over from other donors' samples.

This sequence joins TRBV18 and TRBJ1-5; D may be TRBD1 (5 bases). Germline V gene data show CDR1 as KGHSH and CDR2 as LQKENI. The CDR3 is 15 amino acids. V lost 3 bases and J 6 bases, leaving 15 bases between the germline ends. The CDR3 region is CASSPGAGLGQPQHF. The CDR3 coding sequence is TGTGCCAGCTCACCTGGGGCAGGGTTAGGTCAGCCCCAGCATTTT.

This clone was recorded only once. This chain links TRBV20-1 with TRBJ1-6, with no clear D. CDR1 is DFQATT, CDR2 SNEGSKA, per germline (reference sequence). CDR3 length equals 15 residues. The V end was cut by 5 bases, the J end by 2 bases, with 13 bases between. The CDR3 region is CSALGRGPYNSPLHF. CDR3 in DNA: TGCAGTGCTCTCGGGCGAGGGCCCTATAATTCACCCCTCCACTTT.

This clone is judged medium-sized. The CDR3 sequence: CASSRGLAGVYEQYF. CDR3 in DNA: TGTGCCAGCAGCCGGGGACTAGCGGGAGTCTACGAGCAGTACTTC. The rearrangement links TRBV6-1 to TRBJ2-7; 14 bases line up with TRBD2. The CDR3 loop spans 15 amino acids. Trimming took 6 bases from V and 3 from J; bases not matched to a gene: 4. The germline CDR1 and CDR2 sequences are MNHNS and SASEGT.

Regarding this clone: A much larger clone lies one base from this, so it may be a read error. The CDR3: CASSQEGSGELFF. DNA for the CDR3: TGTGCCAGCAGCCAAGAAGGGAGTGGAGAACTGTTTTTT. The rearrangement joins TRBV3-1 to TRBJ1-4, with D uncertain. CDR3 length equals 13 residues. The V end was cut by 0 bases, the J end by 12 bases, with 11 bases between. The germline V gene encodes CDR1 LGHDT and CDR2 YNNKEL (reference sequence).

This clone was seen repeatedly, ten times or more. The chain carries TRBV9 and TRBJ2-1, with D possibly called TRBD1 or TRBD2 (6 bases each). V shed 3 bases and J shed 5 bases, with 12 bases lying between them. CDR1 and CDR2 from the germline V gene are SGDLS and YYNGEE. This CDR3 has 14 residues. This CDR3 reads CASSDEGGHNEQFF. In DNA form, the CDR3 reads TGTGCCAGCAGCGACGAGGGGGGACACAATGAGCAGTTCTTC.

This clone was observed a few times. V is TRBV2 and J is TRBJ1-2, with 9 nucleotides matching TRBD1. The CDR3 extends over 12 amino acids. Trimming cost V 8 bases and J 7 bases; bases outside gene matches: 5. Germline V gene data show CDR1 as SNHLY and CDR2 as FYNNEI. The CDR3 DNA sequence: TGTGCCAGCCGGACAGGGGCGAGTGGCTACACCTTC. It yields the protein CASRTGASGYTF. Using reference TRBV2 and TRBJ1-2 for the parts outside the CDR3, the full variable domain is EPEVTQTPSHQVTQMGQEVILRCVPISNHLYFYWYRQILGQKVEFLVSFYNNEISEKSEIFDDQFSVERPDGSNFTLKIRSTKLEDSAMYFCASRTGASGYTFGSGTRLTVV.

This clone has more than one count but fewer than ten. The rearrangement joins TRBV28 to TRBJ2-1; 8 nucleotides align to TRBD2. V dropped 5 bases and J dropped 0; count of bases not matched to a gene: 15. Per germline, CDR1 MDHEN and CDR2 SYDVKM. This CDR3 region has 19 residues. The chain's CDR3 is CASSPPGGSGISSYNEQFF. CDR3 sequence (DNA): TGTGCCAGCAGTCCACCTGGTGGTAGCGGGATCAGCTCCTACAATGAGCAGTTCTTC.

The chain has TRBV11-1 and TRBJ2-2; possible D gene TRBD2, 5 bases. V lost 5 bases and J lost 2, with 15 bases in between. The CDR3 spans 16 residues. Germline-derived CDR1 and CDR2 are SGHAT and FQDESV (reference sequence). CDR3 DNA: TGTGCCAGCAGCGTCCCGACTATCTTAAACACCGGGGAGCTGTTTTTT. Its protein is CASSVPTILNTGELFF.

By sample fraction, this clone is large. The V gene is TRBV28, the J gene TRBJ2-7; D may be TRBD1 (6 bases). Germline CDR1 and CDR2: MDHEN and SYDVKM. CDR3 length: 11 residues. V was shortened by 5 bases and J by 12 bases, with 14 bases between the two germline ends. CDR3 amino acids: CASSIDRRRYF. The DNA for the CDR3 is TGTGCCAGCAGTATCGACAGGCGGCGGTACTTC.

This clone is medium-sized (0.01 to 0.1%) in the sample. The V and J genes are TRBV6-2 or TRBV6-3 and TRBJ2-7; TRBD1 matches at 11 bases. The germline V gene encodes CDR1 MNHEY and CDR2 SVGEGT. V dropped 1 base and J dropped 3; count of bases not matched to a gene: 2. The CDR3 contains 15 residues. This chain's CDR3 is CASSYYGTGGYEQYF. DNA for the CDR3: TGTGCCAGCAGTTACTACGGGACAGGGGGCTACGAGCAGTACTTC.

The chain employs TRBV19 and TRBJ2-7; 9 bases match TRBD1. This CDR3 is built from 16 residues. Germline CDR1 reads LNHDA; CDR2 reads SQIVND (reference sequence). V lost 0 bases, J lost 3 bases, and 6 bases stayed unmatched. This CDR3 is CASSIDFGTGNYEQYF. In DNA form, the CDR3 reads TGTGCCAGTAGTATAGACTTCGGGACAGGGAACTACGAGCAGTACTTC.

V gene TRBV4-1 combines with J gene TRBJ1-1, with 8 bases that match TRBD1. The CDR3 totals 14 residues. After removal of 6 bases from V and 7 bases from J, the junction contained 10 bases not matched to a gene. In germline, CDR1 is MGHRA, CDR2 YSYEKL. DNA for the CDR3: TGCGCCAGCAGTCGGACAGGGAGGTCGGTTGAAGCTTTCTTT. The encoded protein is CASSRTGRSVEAFF.

This clone was found many times. The chain joins TRBV11-1 to TRBJ1-1; perhaps TRBD1 as D (5 bases). The CDR3 length is 13 residues. Germline V gene lookup returns CDR1 SGHAT and CDR2 FQDESV (reference sequence). The germline V and J ends were trimmed by 5 bases and 1 base, with 8 bases remaining between them. As DNA, the CDR3 is TGTGCCAGCAGCAAGACAGAGAACACTGAAGCTTTCTTT. Translating it yields CASSKTENTEAFF.

The CDR3 here is CASSEAGSGIVGYTF. The CDR3 nucleotides are TGTGCCAGCAGTGAAGCGGGTTCAGGCATCGTTGGCTACACCTTC. The V gene is TRBV6-1, the J gene TRBJ1-2; no definite D call. In germline, CDR1 is MNHNS, CDR2 SASEGT. V was clipped by 0 bases and J by 7 bases, with 15 bases between them. The CDR3 totals 15 residues.

This clone was observed a handful of times. This chain connects TRBV28 to TRBJ1-2; D unclear. Germline V lookup: CDR1 MDHEN, CDR2 SYDVKM. The CDR3 has 14 residues. Trimming shortened V by 3 bases and J by 8 bases, and 16 bases separated the two germline ends. The CDR3 region is CASSFARPPWGYTF. In DNA, the CDR3 is TGTGCCAGCAGTTTTGCGCGACCCCCCTGGGGCTACACCTTC.

The chain employs TRBV3-1 and TRBJ2-3; tentatively, D is TRBD2 (6 bases). CDR1 and CDR2 from the germline V gene are LGHDT and YNNKEL (reference sequence). This CDR3 spans 17 amino acids. V lost 8 bases, J lost 4 bases, and 25 bases lay in between. CDR3 in DNA: TGTGCCAGCGCCACCGACTGGAGGGAGACGAGTCCAGATACGCAGTATTTT. Translation gives CASATDWRETSPDTQYF.

This clone was detected a few times. The chain joins TRBV6-2 or TRBV6-3 to TRBJ1-3; a possible D gene is TRBD1 (5 bases). Germline loops: CDR1 MNHEY, CDR2 SVGEGT. The ends were cut back, 7 bases at V and 2 bases at J, with 9 bases in the middle. This CDR3 is 13 amino acids long. CDR3: CASNWDPGNTIYF. The CDR3 coding sequence is TGTGCCAGCAATTGGGACCCTGGAAACACCATATATTTT.

By share, this clone ranks as medium-sized. V and J are TRBV20-1 and TRBJ2-5, with 11 bases fitting TRBD2. The germline gives CDR1 DFQATT, CDR2 SNEGSKA (reference sequence). This CDR3 spans 14 amino acids. V lost 3 bases, J lost 3 bases, and 3 bases stayed unmatched. The CDR3, as DNA: TGCAGTGCTAGCTCGGGACTAGCGGAAGAGACCCAGTACTTC. Translated, it gives CSASSGLAEETQYF.

The rearrangement uses TRBV20-1 and TRBJ2-5; 11 bases fit TRBD2. V lost 7 bases to trimming and J lost 5 bases; unmatched junction nucleotides: 6. The CDR3 sequence is 13 residues long. Germline CDR1 is DFQATT and CDR2 is SNEGSKA (reference sequence). CDR3 loop: CSGSTSGKETQYF. The DNA for the CDR3 is TGCAGTGGTTCGACTAGCGGGAAGGAGACCCAGTACTTC.

At least ten counts were recorded for this clone. The CDR3 sequence is CASSLAQGLNTEAFF. The DNA for the CDR3 is TGTGCCAGCAGCTTAGCGCAGGGACTGAACACTGAAGCTTTCTTT. V is TRBV7-9 and J is TRBJ1-1, with D possibly matching TRBD1 (5 bases). Per germline, CDR1 SEHNR and CDR2 FQNEAQ (reference sequence). The CDR3 is made up of 15 amino acids. Trimming pared 0 bases from V and 0 bases from J, leaving 8 bases between.

There are many counts of this clone. The chain is built from TRBV7-9 and TRBJ1-1; D ambiguous. Trimming took 5 bases from V and 5 from J, leaving 12 bases between them. The CDR3 extends over 13 amino acids. Germline V CDR1 and CDR2: SEHNR, FQNEAQ (reference sequence). The CDR3 region is CASSLMGGTEAFF. In DNA form, the CDR3 reads TGTGCCAGCAGCCTAATGGGTGGGACTGAAGCTTTCTTT.

The chain combines TRBV6-1 with TRBJ2-7; tentatively, D is TRBD1 (5 bases). Trimming removed 8 bases at V and 3 bases at J, with 8 bases between. Germline V CDR1 and CDR2: MNHNS, SASEGT. The CDR3 contains 11 residues. CDR3 amino acids: CASDRDYEQYF. CDR3 sequence (DNA): TGTGCCAGCGACAGAGACTACGAGCAGTACTTC.

In this sample, this clone turned up a few times. The chain uses TRBV6-1 and TRBJ2-2; 8 nucleotides line up with TRBD2. The CDR3 contains 13 residues. V trimming: 10 bases; J trimming: 5 bases; junction bases outside the gene matches: 6. Germline CDR1 and CDR2: MNHNS and SASEGT. This chain's CDR3 is CATRQRETGELFF. The CDR3 DNA follows: TGTGCCACCCGCCAGCGGGAGACCGGGGAGCTGTTTTTT.

This clone has a count of ten or more. V gene TRBV5-5 combines with J gene TRBJ1-5; D is ambiguous. The germline V gene encodes CDR1 SGHKS and CDR2 YYEKEE (reference sequence). With 4 bases removed from V and 1 base from J, the gap between germline ends came to 9 bases. The CDR3 extends over 14 amino acids. The DNA for the CDR3 is TGTGCCAGCAGCCTGACGCGGAGCAATCAGCCCCAGCATTTT. Translating gives CASSLTRSNQPQHF.

This clone occurred a few times. The genes are TRBV24-1 and TRBJ2-3; 8 positions agree with TRBD1. Per germline, CDR1 KGHDR and CDR2 SFDVKD. Losses at the gene ends were 4 bases for V and 2 bases for J; bases not matched to a gene: 7. The length of the CDR3 is 16 residues. The CDR3 here is CATSDWTGTLTDTQYF. The CDR3 DNA sequence: TGTGCCACCAGTGACTGGACAGGGACCCTCACAGATACGCAGTATTTT.

The V call is TRBV7-9, the J call TRBJ1-6; D not certain. Trimming removed 5 bases from V and 8 bases from J, with 4 bases in between. The CDR3 length is 11 residues. The germline V gene encodes CDR1 SEHNR and CDR2 FQNEAQ (reference sequence). DNA of the CDR3: TGTGCCAGCAGCCCCGATTCACCCCTCCACTTT. Its translation is CASSPDSPLHF.

The V and J genes are TRBV19 and TRBJ1-3, with D uncertain. Trimming took 5 bases from V and 1 from J, leaving 6 bases between them. This CDR3 is 13 amino acids long. Germline V gene data show CDR1 as LNHDA and CDR2 as SQIVND (reference sequence). The CDR3 loop is CASSGGSGNTIYF. The CDR3 DNA reads TGTGCCAGTAGTGGAGGTTCTGGAAACACCATATATTTT.

This clone was recorded at least ten times. CDR3 amino acids: CSARDRAAGPYEQYF. The CDR3 coding sequence is TGCAGTGCTAGAGATCGGGCCGCTGGACCCTACGAGCAGTACTTC. The chain carries TRBV20-1 and TRBJ2-7, with no clear D. CDR3 size: 15 residues. From germline, CDR1 is DFQATT and CDR2 SNEGSKA (reference sequence). Trimming left V 0 bases short and J 2 bases short, with 14 bases between.

This clone was observed at least ten times. The CDR3 loop is CASSYLAPTVSTNEKLFF. The CDR3 DNA is TGTGCCAGCAGCTACTTGGCCCCGACAGTTTCAACTAATGAAAAACTGTTTTTT. The chain employs TRBV5-5 and TRBJ1-4; possible D gene TRBD1, 5 bases. V lost 3 bases, J lost 0 bases, and 18 bases lay in between. Looked up from germline, CDR1 is SGHKS and CDR2 is YYEKEE (reference sequence). The CDR3 spans 18 residues.

There are many counts of this clone. This could be a read error, since a much larger clone is one nucleotide away. The genes are TRBV25-1 and TRBJ2-5, with D possibly being TRBD1 or TRBD2 (5 bases each). CDR3 length: 14 amino acids. V lost 4 bases to trimming and J lost 4 bases, with 13 bases between them. Germline values: CDR1 MGHDK, CDR2 SYGVNS. The CDR3 coding sequence is TGTGCCAGCAGTGGTGTTAGGGGAGCAGAGACCCAGTACTTC. It is translated as CASSGVRGAETQYF.

In this sample, this clone turned up many times. The sample holds other DNA sequences that translate to the same CDR3. The gene calls are TRBV10-2 and TRBJ2-5; D may correspond to TRBD1 or TRBD2 (5 bases each). Per germline, CDR1 WSHSY and CDR2 SAAADI. The V gene lost 3 bases and the J gene lost 4 bases, with 18 bases spanning the gap. The CDR3 is 16 amino acids. The CDR3: CASSEGGGTLGETQYF. CDR3 bases: TGCGCCAGCAGTGAAGGCGGTGGGACCCTTGGAGAGACCCAGTACTTC.

The gene calls are TRBV19 and TRBJ1-5, with D maybe TRBD1 (6 bases). Trimming left V 7 bases short and J 4 bases short, with 11 bases between. Looked up from germline, CDR1 is LNHDA and CDR2 is SQIVND (reference sequence). The CDR3 extends over 13 amino acids. This CDR3 is CASTGDRNQPQHF. The DNA of the CDR3 is TGTGCCAGTACCGGAGACAGGAATCAGCCCCAGCATTTT.